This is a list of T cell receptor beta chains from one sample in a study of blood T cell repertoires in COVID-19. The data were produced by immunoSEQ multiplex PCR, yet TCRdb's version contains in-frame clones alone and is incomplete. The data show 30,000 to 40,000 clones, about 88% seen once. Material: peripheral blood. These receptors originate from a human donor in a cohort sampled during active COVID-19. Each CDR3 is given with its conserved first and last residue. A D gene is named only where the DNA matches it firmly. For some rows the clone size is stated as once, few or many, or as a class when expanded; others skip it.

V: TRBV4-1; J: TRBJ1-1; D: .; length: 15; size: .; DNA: TGCGCCAGCAGCCGCGGACAGAGTCGGGACACTGAAGCTTTCTTT; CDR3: CASSRGQSRDTEAFF
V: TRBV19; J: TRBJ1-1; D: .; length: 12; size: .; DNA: TGTGCCAGTATCGCCAGGAACACTGAAGCTTTCTTT; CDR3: CASIARNTEAFF
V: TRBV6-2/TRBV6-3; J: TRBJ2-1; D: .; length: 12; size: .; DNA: TGTGCCAGCAGTTACCCCAAAATTGAGCAGTTCTTC; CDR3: CASSYPKIEQFF
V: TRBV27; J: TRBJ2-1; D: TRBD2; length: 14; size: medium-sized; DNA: TGTGCCAGCAGTGAGCGGGGGCCAAACAATGAGCAGTTCTTC; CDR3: CASSERGPNNEQFF
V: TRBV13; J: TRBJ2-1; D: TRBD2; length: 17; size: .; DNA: TGTGCCAGCAGCTTAGGGGTAGCGGGGGGGACCTACAATGAGCAGTTCTTC; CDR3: CASSLGVAGGTYNEQFF
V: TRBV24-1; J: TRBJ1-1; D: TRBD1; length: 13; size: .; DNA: TGTGCCACCAGTGATTTCGGACAGGGAAGAGCTTTCTTT; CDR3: CATSDFGQGRAFF
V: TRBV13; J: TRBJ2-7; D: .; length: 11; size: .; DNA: TGTGCCAGCAGTAGGGGCTACGAGCAGTACTTC; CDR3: CASSRGYEQYF
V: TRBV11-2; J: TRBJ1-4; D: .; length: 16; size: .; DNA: TGTGCCAGCAGCTTAGGTGGACAGCCGCCCTATGAAAAACTGTTTTTT; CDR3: CASSLGGQPPYEKLFF
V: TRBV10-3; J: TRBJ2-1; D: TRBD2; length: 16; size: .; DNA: TGTGCCATCAGTGACGGACTAGCGGGCGGGGACAATGAGCAGTTCTTC; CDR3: CAISDGLAGGDNEQFF
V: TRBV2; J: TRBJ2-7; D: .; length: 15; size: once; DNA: TGTGCCAGCAGCGAAAGACTGGCCGATTCCTACGAGCAGTACTTC; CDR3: CASSERLADSYEQYF
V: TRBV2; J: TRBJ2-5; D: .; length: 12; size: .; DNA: TGTGCCAGCAGTCCGTACCAAGAGACCCAGTACTTC; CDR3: CASSPYQETQYF
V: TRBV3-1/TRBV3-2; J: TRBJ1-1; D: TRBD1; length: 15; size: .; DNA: TGTGCCAGCAGCCAAGCGGGGGACAGGGGGACTGAAGCTTTCTTT; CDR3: CASSQAGDRGTEAFF
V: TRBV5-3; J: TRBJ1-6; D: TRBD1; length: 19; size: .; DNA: TGTGCCAGATGGGCGCTCCTGACCGGGACAGAGTTTTGTAATTCACCCCTCCACTTT; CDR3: CARWALLTGTEFCNSPLHF
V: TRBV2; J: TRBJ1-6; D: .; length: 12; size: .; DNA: TGTGCCAGCAACAGGGTGGATTCACCCCTCCACTTT; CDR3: CASNRVDSPLHF
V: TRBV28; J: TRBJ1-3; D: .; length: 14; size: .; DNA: TGTGCCAGCTCCCCACAGGGACGAGGAAACACCATATATTTT; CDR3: CASSPQGRGNTIYF
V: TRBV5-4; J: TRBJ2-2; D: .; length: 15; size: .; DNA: TGTGCCAGCAGCTTGGCCGGCCAGGGCACCGGGGAGCTGTTTTTT; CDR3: CASSLAGQGTGELFF
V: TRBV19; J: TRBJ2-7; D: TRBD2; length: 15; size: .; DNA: TGTGCCAGTAGGGACACTAGCGGGGGAACCTACGAGCAGTACTTC; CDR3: CASRDTSGGTYEQYF
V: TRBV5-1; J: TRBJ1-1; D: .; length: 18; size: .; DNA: TGCGCCAGCAGCCCGCGGGCGGGACCCAATGCGGGTAACACTGAAGCTTTCTTT; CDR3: CASSPRAGPNAGNTEAFF
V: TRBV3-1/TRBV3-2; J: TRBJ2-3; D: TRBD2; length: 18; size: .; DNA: TGTGCCAGCAGCCAAGAGAGGGTAGCGGGGCGGGGCACAGATACGCAGTATTTT; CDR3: CASSQERVAGRGTDTQYF
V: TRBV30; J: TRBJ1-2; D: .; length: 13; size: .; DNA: TGTGCCTGGACCCCGGGGACAAACTATGGCTACACCTTC; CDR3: CAWTPGTNYGYTF
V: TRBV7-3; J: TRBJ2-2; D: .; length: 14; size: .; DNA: TGTGCCAGCAGCCCCAACCCGGTTGGCGGGGAGCTGTTTTTT; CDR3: CASSPNPVGGELFF
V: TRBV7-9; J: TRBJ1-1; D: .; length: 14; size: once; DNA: TGTGCCAGCAGCTTAGTAATGACTTCGGCTGAAGCTTTCTTT; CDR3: CASSLVMTSAEAFF
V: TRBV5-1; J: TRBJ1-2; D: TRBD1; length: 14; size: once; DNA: TGCGCCAGCAGCTCCCAGGGACAGGGGGAGGGCTACACCTTC; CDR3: CASSSQGQGEGYTF
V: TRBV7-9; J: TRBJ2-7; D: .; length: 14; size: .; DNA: TGTGCCAGCAGCTTACCCGGGGTGCGGTACGAGCAGTACTTC; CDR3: CASSLPGVRYEQYF
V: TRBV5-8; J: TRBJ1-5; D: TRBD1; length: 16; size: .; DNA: TGTGCCAGCAGCTTGGGAGCAGGGACAGGGAATCAGCCCCAGCATTTT; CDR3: CASSLGAGTGNQPQHF
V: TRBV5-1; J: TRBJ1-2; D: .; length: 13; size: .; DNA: TGCGCCAGCAGCTTGGGAGTTAACTATGGCTACACCTTC; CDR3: CASSLGVNYGYTF
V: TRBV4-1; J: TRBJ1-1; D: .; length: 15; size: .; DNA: TGCGCCAGCAGCCAAGCGGCTAGCGGCGGCACTGAAGCTTTCTTT; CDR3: CASSQAASGGTEAFF
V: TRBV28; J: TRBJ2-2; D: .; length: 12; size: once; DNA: TGTGCCAGCAGCCTCCTCACCGGGGAGCTGTTTTTT; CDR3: CASSLLTGELFF
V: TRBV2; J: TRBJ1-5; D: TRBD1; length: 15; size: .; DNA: TGTGCCAGCAGAGGGGGACAGGGTGTCAATCAGCCCCAGCATTTT; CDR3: CASRGGQGVNQPQHF
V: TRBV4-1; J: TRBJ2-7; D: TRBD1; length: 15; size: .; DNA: TGCGCCAGCAGCCCCCCCGGGACAGGGTCGAGTGAGCAGTACTTC; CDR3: CASSPPGTGSSEQYF
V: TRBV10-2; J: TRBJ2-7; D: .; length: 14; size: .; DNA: TGCGCCAGCAGTGCCGACAGGTCCTCCCGGGAGCAGTACTTC; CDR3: CASSADRSSREQYF
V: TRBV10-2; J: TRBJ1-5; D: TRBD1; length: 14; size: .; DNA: TGCGCCAGCAGTGAACGGACAGGGAGTCAGCCCCAGCATTTT; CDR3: CASSERTGSQPQHF
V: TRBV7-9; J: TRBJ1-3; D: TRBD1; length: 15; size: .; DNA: TGTGCCAGCAGCCATCGGACAGGCTCTGGAAACACCATATATTTT; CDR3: CASSHRTGSGNTIYF
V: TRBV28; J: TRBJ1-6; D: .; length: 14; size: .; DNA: TGTGCCAGCAGCCGCGGACCGGGGGATTCACCCCTCCACTTT; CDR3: CASSRGPGDSPLHF
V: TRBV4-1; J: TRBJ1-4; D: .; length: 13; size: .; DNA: TGCGCCAGCAGCCAAGGCCTGCTAGAAAAACTGTTTTTT; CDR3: CASSQGLLEKLFF
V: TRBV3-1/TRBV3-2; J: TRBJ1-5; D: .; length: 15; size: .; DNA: TGTGCCAGCAGCCAAGGGCAGGGGAGCAATCAGCCCCAGCATTTT; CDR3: CASSQGQGSNQPQHF
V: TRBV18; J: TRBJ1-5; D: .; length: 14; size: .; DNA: TGTGCCAGCTCACCCGGGGGGGCCAATCAGCCCCAGCATTTT; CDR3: CASSPGGANQPQHF
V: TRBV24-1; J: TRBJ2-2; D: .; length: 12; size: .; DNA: TGTGCCACCAGTCAGGGGTCCGGGGAGCTGTTTTTT; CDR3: CATSQGSGELFF
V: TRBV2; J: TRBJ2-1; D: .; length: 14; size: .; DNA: TGTGCCAGCAGTGAAGGGCGGACAGTCAATGAGCAGTTCTTC; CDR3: CASSEGRTVNEQFF
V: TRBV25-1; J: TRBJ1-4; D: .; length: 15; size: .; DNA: TGTGCCAGCAGTGAATTCGGGGGGGGTAATGAAAAACTGTTTTTT; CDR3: CASSEFGGGNEKLFF
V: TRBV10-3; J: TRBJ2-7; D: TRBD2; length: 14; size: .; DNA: TGTGCCATCAGGGACAGCGGGGGGGCTTACGAGCAGTACTTC; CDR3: CAIRDSGGAYEQYF
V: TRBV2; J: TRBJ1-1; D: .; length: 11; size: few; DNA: TGTGCCAGCTCCCTCCAGGGGCAAGCTTTCTTT; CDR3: CASSLQGQAFF
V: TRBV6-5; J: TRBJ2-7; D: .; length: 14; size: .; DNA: TGTGCCAGCAGTACAGGGTCGGGTCCCTACGAGCAGTACTTC; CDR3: CASSTGSGPYEQYF
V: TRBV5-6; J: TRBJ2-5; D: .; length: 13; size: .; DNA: TGTGCCAGCAGCCCGGACAGTGAAGAGACCCAGTACTTC; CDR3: CASSPDSEETQYF
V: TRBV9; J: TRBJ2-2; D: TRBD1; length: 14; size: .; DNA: TGTGCCAGCAGCGTAGGGGGACAGACCGGGGAGCTGTTTTTT; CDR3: CASSVGGQTGELFF
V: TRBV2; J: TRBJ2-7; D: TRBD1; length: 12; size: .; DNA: TGTGCCAGCAGGGACAGGGGATCCGAGCAGTACTTC; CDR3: CASRDRGSEQYF
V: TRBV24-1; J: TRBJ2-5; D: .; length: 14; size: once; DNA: TGTGCCACCTCGACGACAGCCACACAAGAGACCCAGTACTTC; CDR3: CATSTTATQETQYF
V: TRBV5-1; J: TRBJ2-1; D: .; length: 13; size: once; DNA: TGCGCCAGCGCCATCAGAGCGGGCAATGAGCAGTTCTTC; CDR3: CASAIRAGNEQFF
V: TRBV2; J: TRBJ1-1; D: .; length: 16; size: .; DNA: TGTGCCAGCAGGGAACCCTTATGGGGCGAGAACACTGAAGCTTTCTTT; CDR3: CASREPLWGENTEAFF
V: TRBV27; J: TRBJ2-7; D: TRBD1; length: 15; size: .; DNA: TGTGCCAGCAGTCCCCGGACAGGGTTACCCTACGAGCAGTACTTC; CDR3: CASSPRTGLPYEQYF
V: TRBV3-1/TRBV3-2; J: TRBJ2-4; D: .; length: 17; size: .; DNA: TGTGCCAGCAGCCACCGCTGGAGGGACCCACAAGGGAACATTCAGTACTTC; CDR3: CASSHRWRDPQGNIQYF